The present T cell receptor (beta chain) was sequenced within a study of OX40 agonist ivuxolimab in advanced cancers. Background on the study: Patients were treated with ivuxolimab, an agonistic anti-OX40 (CD134) antibody. Cancers in dose escalation were hepatocellular, melanoma, renal cell and head and neck. Three patients responded partially, comprising one with hepatocellular carcinoma and two with cutaneous melanoma.

Blood sampling took place at baseline, cycle 4 day 1, and cycle 7 day 1. Trimming took 3 bases from V and 3 from J, leaving 14 bases between them. Looked up from germline, CDR1 is SEHNR and CDR2 is FQNEAQ (reference sequence). CDR3 size: 15 residues. Sequencing was performed with immunoSEQ multiplex PCR; in TCRdb, only in-frame clones are kept and a portion is missing. The table includes about 54,000 clones, approximately 90% detected once. The sequencing here drew on CD4+ or CD8+ T cells sorted from blood, taken in a trial of the OX40 agonist ivuxolimab. The receptor was derived from an adult with an advanced solid tumor such as melanoma, head and neck, liver or kidney cancer. This chain connects TRBV7-9 to TRBJ1-1, with D unclear. The CDR3 sequence: CASSFSPGWDTEAFF. The DNA of the CDR3 is TGTGCCAGCAGCTTCTCTCCGGGGTGGGACACTGAAGCTTTCTTT. Full variable domain (outside the CDR3, taken from reference TRBV7-9 and TRBJ1-1): DTGVSQNPRHKITKRGQNVTFRCDPISEHNRLYWYRQTLGQGPEFLTYFQNEAQLEKSRLLSDRFSAERPKGSFSTLEIQRTEQGDSAMYLCASSFSPGWDTEAFFGQGTRLTVV.